These 9 T cell receptor beta chains share one sample of origin, sequenced in a study of cytomegalovirus exposure and HLA in healthy donors. Primers: 60 Vbeta forward and 13 Jbeta reverse. Repertoires were generated with immunoSEQ multiplex PCR, while TCRdb's copy carries only in-frame clones and drops some. Here the sample spans around 59,000 clones, about 80% being singletons. Sample: PBMCs. Receptors originate from a woman aged 40 to 55 in good health and CMV-seronegative.

The chain links TRBV7-9 to TRBJ2-1; 10 nucleotides match TRBD2. V dropped 0 bases and J dropped 8; count of bases not matched to a gene: 4. CDR3 size: 15 residues. Per germline, CDR1 SEHNR and CDR2 FQNEAQ (reference sequence). The CDR3, as DNA: TGTGCCAGCAGCTTAGCTAGCGGGAGGCGGGATGAGCAGTTCTTC. Encoded protein: CASSLASGRRDEQFF.

The genes are TRBV7-2 and TRBJ2-1, with D maybe TRBD1 (5 bases). The germline V and J ends were trimmed by 1 base and 10 bases, with 11 bases remaining between them. The CDR3 extends over 13 amino acids. CDR1 is SGHTA, CDR2 FQGNSA, per germline. The CDR3: CASSLGSRTEQFF. Here the CDR3 DNA reads TGTGCCAGCAGCTTAGGGTCGAGGACAGAGCAGTTCTTC.

This clone appeared once. This chain connects TRBV25-1 to TRBJ1-1; 9 nucleotides match TRBD1. Germline CDR1 is MGHDK and CDR2 is SYGVNS. The CDR3 spans 18 residues. V shed 5 bases, J shed 1 base, and the junction held 14 bases outside the gene matches. DNA of the CDR3: TGTGCCAGCAGTAAAACAACAGGGGGCGCAGACTCGAACACTGAAGCTTTCTTT. Translation: CASSKTTGGADSNTEAFF.

The chain uses TRBV5-4 and TRBJ1-1; TRBD1 might be the D (5 bases). From germline, CDR1 is SGHNT and CDR2 YYREEE (reference sequence). Deletions cut 6 bases from V and 0 bases from J, with 18 bases between. The CDR3 extends over 16 amino acids. In nucleotides, the CDR3 is TGTGCCAGCACCGTTCGGGGGAGTTCTATGAACACTGAAGCTTTCTTT. Protein product: CASTVRGSSMNTEAFF.

This sequence joins TRBV25-1 and TRBJ1-5; 7 bases align to TRBD1. This CDR3 is built from 15 residues. CDR1 is MGHDK and CDR2 is SYGVNS in the germline V gene. The V segment lost 5 bases and the J segment 2 bases; nucleotides outside the gene matches: 6. DNA of the CDR3: TGTGCCAGCAGTAGACAGGGAGACGGCAATCAGCCCCAGCATTTT. It translates to CASSRQGDGNQPQHF.

This chain links TRBV5-4 with TRBJ2-3, with TRBD2 matching 10 bases. Germline V CDR1 and CDR2: SGHNT, YYREEE (reference sequence). The CDR3 runs to 16 residues. V shed 0 bases, J shed 4 bases, and the junction held 5 bases outside the gene matches. CDR3 sequence reads: CASSLASGSVADTQYF. Here the CDR3 DNA reads TGTGCCAGCAGCTTGGCTAGCGGGAGCGTGGCAGATACGCAGTATTTT.

V gene TRBV10-3 combines with J gene TRBJ2-3; 11 nucleotides agree with TRBD2. Germline V gives CDR1 ENHRY, CDR2 SYGVKD. The J segment lost 1 base and the V segment lost 2 bases, leaving 8 bases of the junction unmatched. The CDR3 extends over 18 amino acids. CDR3 sequence: CAISESSGLAGGTDTQYF. CDR3 nucleotide sequence: TGTGCCATCAGTGAGAGCTCCGGACTAGCGGGTGGCACAGATACGCAGTATTTT.

The V call is TRBV6-1, the J call TRBJ2-5, with 8 positions matching TRBD2. V lost 2 bases to trimming and J lost 3 bases; unmatched junction nucleotides: 2. This CDR3 comprises 14 residues. Germline V gene data show CDR1 as MNHNS and CDR2 as SASEGT. CDR3 residues: CASSEPGLEETQYF. In DNA form, the CDR3 reads TGTGCCAGCAGTGAACCGGGACTAGAAGAGACCCAGTACTTC.

This clone came up once. This chain uses TRBV9 with TRBJ2-5, with a weak D call TRBD2 (6 bases). V was shortened by 4 bases and J by 2 bases, with 15 bases between the two germline ends. CDR1 SGDLS and CDR2 YYNGEE come from the germline V gene. The CDR3 runs 15 residues. The CDR3 nucleotides read TGTGCCAGCAGCCCGAGAAGGGACTCGCAAGAGACCCAGTACTTC. Its translation is CASSPRRDSQETQYF.